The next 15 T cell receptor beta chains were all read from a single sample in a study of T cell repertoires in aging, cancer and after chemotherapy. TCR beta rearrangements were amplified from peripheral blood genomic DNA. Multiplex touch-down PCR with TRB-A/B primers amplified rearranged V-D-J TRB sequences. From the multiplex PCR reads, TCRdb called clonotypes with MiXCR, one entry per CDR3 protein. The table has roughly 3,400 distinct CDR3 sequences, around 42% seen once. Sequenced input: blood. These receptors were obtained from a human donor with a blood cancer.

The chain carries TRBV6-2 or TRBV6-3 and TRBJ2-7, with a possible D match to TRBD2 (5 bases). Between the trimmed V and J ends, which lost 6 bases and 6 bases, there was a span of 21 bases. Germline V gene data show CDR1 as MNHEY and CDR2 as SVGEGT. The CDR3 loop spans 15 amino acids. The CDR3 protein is CASRLESRRRAEQYF. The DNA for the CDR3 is TGTGCCAGCAGGTTAGAAAGTCGTCGGCGGGCCGAGCAGTACTTC.

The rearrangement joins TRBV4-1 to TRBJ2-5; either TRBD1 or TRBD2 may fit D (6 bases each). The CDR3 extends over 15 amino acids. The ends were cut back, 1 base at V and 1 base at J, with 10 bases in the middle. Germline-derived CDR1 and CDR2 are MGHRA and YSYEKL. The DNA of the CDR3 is TGCGCCAGCAGCCAAGGACGGGGGCTCCAAGAGACCCAGTACTTC. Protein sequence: CASSQGRGLQETQYF.

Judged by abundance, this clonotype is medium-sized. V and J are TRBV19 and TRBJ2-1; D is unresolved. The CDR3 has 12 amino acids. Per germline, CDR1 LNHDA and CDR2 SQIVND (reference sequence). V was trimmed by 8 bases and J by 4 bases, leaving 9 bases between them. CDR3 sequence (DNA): TGTGCCAGTCCATGGGCATACAATGAGCAGTTCTTC. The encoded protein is CASPWAYNEQFF.

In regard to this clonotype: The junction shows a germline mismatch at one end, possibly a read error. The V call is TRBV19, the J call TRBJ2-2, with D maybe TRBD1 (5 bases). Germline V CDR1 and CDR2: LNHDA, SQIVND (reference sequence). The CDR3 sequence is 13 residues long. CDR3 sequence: CAGSIWGGGELFF. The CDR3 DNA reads TGTGCCGGTAGTATATGGGGCGGCGGGGAGCTGTTTTTT.

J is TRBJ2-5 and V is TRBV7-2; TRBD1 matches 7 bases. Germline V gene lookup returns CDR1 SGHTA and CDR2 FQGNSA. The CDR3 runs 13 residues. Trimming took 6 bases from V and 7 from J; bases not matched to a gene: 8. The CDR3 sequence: CASSIGAGGTQYF. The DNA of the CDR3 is TGTGCCAGCAGTATAGGGGCAGGGGGGACCCAGTACTTC.

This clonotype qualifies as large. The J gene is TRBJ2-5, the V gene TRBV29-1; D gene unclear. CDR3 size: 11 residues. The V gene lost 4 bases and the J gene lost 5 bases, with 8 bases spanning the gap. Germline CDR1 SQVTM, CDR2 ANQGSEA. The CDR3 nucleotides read TGCAGCGTTGGAGAAGCCGAGACCCAGTACTTC. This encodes CSVGEAETQYF.

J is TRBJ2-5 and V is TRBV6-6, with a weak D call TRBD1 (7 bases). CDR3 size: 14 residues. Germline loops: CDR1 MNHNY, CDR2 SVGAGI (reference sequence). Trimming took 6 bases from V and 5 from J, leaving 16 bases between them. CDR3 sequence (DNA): TGTGCCAGCAGATACAGGGGAGGCGGGGAGACCCAGTACTTC. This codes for CASRYRGGGETQYF.

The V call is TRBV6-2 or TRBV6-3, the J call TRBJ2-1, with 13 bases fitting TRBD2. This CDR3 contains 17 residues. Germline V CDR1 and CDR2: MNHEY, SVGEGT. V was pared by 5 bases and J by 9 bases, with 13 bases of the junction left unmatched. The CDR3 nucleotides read TGTGCCAGCAGTCCTACTAGCGGGAGGGTCCTCAGCAGTGAGCAGTTCTTC. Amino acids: CASSPTSGRVLSSEQFF.

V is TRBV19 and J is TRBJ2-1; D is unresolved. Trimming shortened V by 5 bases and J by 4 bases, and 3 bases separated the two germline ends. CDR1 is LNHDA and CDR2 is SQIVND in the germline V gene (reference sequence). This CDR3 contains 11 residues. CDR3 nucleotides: TGTGCCAGTAGTTCTTACAATGAGCAGTTCTTC. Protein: CASSSYNEQFF.

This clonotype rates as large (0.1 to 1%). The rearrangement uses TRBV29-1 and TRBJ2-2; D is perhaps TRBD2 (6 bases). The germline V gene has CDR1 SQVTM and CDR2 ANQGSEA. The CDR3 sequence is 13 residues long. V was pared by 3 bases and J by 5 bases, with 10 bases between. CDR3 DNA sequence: TGCAGCGTTGATCCAGGGAGGACCGGGGAGCTGTTTTTT. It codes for CSVDPGRTGELFF.

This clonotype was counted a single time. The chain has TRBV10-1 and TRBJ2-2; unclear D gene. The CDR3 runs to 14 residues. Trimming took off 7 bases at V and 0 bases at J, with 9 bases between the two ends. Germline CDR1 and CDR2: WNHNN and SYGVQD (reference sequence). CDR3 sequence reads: CASKAQTNTGELFF. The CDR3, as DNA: TGCGCCAGCAAGGCACAGACGAACACCGGGGAGCTGTTTTTT.

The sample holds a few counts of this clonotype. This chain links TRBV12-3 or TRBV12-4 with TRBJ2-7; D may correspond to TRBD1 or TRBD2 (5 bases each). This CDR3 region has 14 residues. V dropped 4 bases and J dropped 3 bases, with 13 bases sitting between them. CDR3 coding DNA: TGTGCCAGCAGTTCTACTCAGGGAGTCTACGAGCAGTACTTC. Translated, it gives CASSSTQGVYEQYF.

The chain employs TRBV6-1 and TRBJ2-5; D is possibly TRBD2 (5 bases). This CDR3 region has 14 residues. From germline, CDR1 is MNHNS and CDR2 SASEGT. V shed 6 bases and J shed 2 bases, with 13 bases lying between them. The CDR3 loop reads CASSLAATQETQYF. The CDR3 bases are TGTGCCAGCAGCCTAGCAGCTACTCAAGAGACCCAGTACTTC.

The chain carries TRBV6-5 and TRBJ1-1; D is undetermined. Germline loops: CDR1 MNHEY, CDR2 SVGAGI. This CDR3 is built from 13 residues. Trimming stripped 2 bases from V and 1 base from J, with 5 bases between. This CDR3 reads CASSYVTNTEAFF. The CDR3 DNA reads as TGTGCCAGCAGTTACGTCACGAACACTGAAGCTTTCTTT.

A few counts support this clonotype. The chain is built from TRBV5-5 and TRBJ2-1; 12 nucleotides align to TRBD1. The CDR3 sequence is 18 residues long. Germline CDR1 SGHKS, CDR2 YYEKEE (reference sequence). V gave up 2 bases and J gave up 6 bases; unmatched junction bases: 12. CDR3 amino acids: CASSLTGTGGAGLNEQFF. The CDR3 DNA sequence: TGTGCCAGCAGCTTAACCGGGACAGGGGGCGCAGGCCTCAATGAGCAGTTCTTC.